The 29 T cell receptor beta chains presented below share a single source sample, sequenced in a study of cytomegalovirus exposure and HLA in healthy donors. PCR involved 60 Vbeta and 13 Jbeta primers. TCRdb keeps only in-frame clones here, not all; method: immunoSEQ multiplex PCR. This sample has 200,000 to 250,000 clones, with approximately 80% found just once. The specimen sequenced was PBMCs. The receptors were sampled from a girl aged 10 to 17 in good health and CMV-seronegative.

The V and J genes are TRBV28 and TRBJ1-4; tentatively, D is TRBD1 (6 bases). Trimming removed 6 bases from V and 12 bases from J, with 20 bases in between. The CDR3 totals 14 residues. The V gene's germline CDR1 is MDHEN and CDR2 SYDVKM. The CDR3 region is CASSIRQTGVELFF. CDR3 bases: TGTGCCAGCAGCATCAGGCAGACAGGTGTCGAACTGTTTTTT.

J is TRBJ1-4 and V is TRBV4-2; TRBD1 agrees at 8 bases. This CDR3 comprises 16 residues. Germline values: CDR1 LGHNA, CDR2 YNFKEQ. With 0 bases clipped from V and 8 bases from J, the junction kept 8 bases outside the gene matches. The CDR3 loop is CASSQDRTGKGEKLFF. The CDR3 DNA reads TGTGCCAGCAGCCAAGATCGGACAGGGAAAGGAGAAAAACTGTTTTTT.

The V and J genes are TRBV11-2 and TRBJ2-2; D unresolved. From germline, CDR1 is SGHAT and CDR2 FQNNGV. The CDR3 is 14 amino acids. The V and J ends lost 2 bases and 1 base respectively, with 5 bases between them. CDR3: CASSLFRNTGELFF. For the CDR3, the DNA is TGTGCCAGCAGCTTATTTAGGAACACCGGGGAGCTGTTTTTT.

This chain links TRBV15 with TRBJ1-2, with 8 bases identical to TRBD1. CDR3 length equals 15 residues. Germline V gene sequence: CDR1 LNHNV, CDR2 YYDKDF (reference sequence). V lost 2 bases, J lost 4 bases, and 6 bases stayed unmatched. The CDR3 DNA is TGTGCCACCAGCAGAACATTCGACAGGGGCTATGGCTACACCTTC. Translation: CATSRTFDRGYGYTF.

This clone occurred a few times. The chain joins TRBV7-8 to TRBJ2-3; D is possibly TRBD2 (7 bases). CDR3 size: 14 residues. V shed 7 bases and J shed 2 bases, with 13 bases lying between them. Looked up from germline, CDR1 is SGHVS and CDR2 is FQNEAQ. CDR3 bases: TGTGCCAGCAAGCGCCGGGGGGCCACAGATACGCAGTATTTT. The encoded protein is CASKRRGATDTQYF. The variable domain in full, completed from reference TRBV7-8 and TRBJ2-3, reads GAGVSQSPRYKVAKRGQDVALRCDPISGHVSLFWYQQALGQGPEFLTYFQNEAQLDKSGLPSDRFFAERPEGSVSTLKIQRTQQEDSAVYLCASKRRGATDTQYFGPGTRLTVL.

This clone was detected many times. The gene calls are TRBV6-1 and TRBJ2-2; TRBD1 is a possible D gene (6 bases). Per the germline V gene, CDR1 is MNHNS and CDR2 is SASEGT. The V end lost 8 bases, the J end lost 3 bases, and 13 bases lay between the germline ends. The CDR3 totals 14 residues. CDR3 coding DNA: TGTGCCAGCTCTGAGGGGGACGACACCGGGGAGCTGTTTTTT. Its translation is CASSEGDDTGELFF.

The rearrangement uses TRBV6-6 and TRBJ2-7; 8 nucleotides match TRBD1. The CDR3 has 16 amino acids. The germline V gene encodes CDR1 MNHNY and CDR2 SVGAGI (reference sequence). V shed 2 bases and J 3 bases; nucleotides not matched to a gene: 9. The CDR3 is CASSYGTSGTGYEQYF. In nucleotides, the CDR3 is TGTGCCAGCAGTTACGGTACCTCCGGGACAGGCTACGAGCAGTACTTC.

V usage is TRBV11-2 and J usage is TRBJ1-1, with 9 bases matching TRBD1. The trim removed 5 bases at V and 3 bases at J, leaving 16 bases unmatched. Germline CDR1 reads SGHAT; CDR2 reads FQNNGV. The CDR3 sequence is 18 residues long. CDR3 DNA: TGTGCCAGCAGCCGTCTAGGGACAGGGCTCCTCGGGGACACTGAAGCTTTCTTT. It yields the protein CASSRLGTGLLGDTEAFF.

The chain combines TRBV28 with TRBJ1-4, with 11 nucleotides matching TRBD1. Per the germline V gene, CDR1 is MDHEN and CDR2 is SYDVKM. V trimming: 5 bases; J trimming: 10 bases; junction bases outside the gene matches: 6. There are 14 residues in the CDR3. The CDR3 DNA reads as TGTGCCAGCAGTCAACCGGGACAGGGGGGAAAACTGTTTTTT. Translation gives CASSQPGQGGKLFF.

Comments on this clone: The same CDR3 arises from other DNA sequences in this sample as well. This sequence joins TRBV19 and TRBJ1-1; D is perhaps TRBD1 (6 bases). Germline CDR1 reads LNHDA; CDR2 reads SQIVND (reference sequence). The CDR3 has 13 residues. V lost 5 bases to trimming and J lost 1 base, with 8 bases between them. CDR3 in amino acids: CASSLQGNTEAFF. The CDR3 DNA sequence: TGTGCCAGTAGTTTACAGGGGAACACTGAAGCTTTCTTT.

This chain uses TRBV15 with TRBJ1-3, with D possibly matching TRBD1 (5 bases). V lost 3 bases and J 2 bases, leaving 14 bases between the germline ends. The CDR3 length is 16 residues. Germline assignment: CDR1 LNHNV and CDR2 YYDKDF (reference sequence). The CDR3, as DNA: TGTGCCACCAGCAGGCGTAACGTCAGGGCTGGAAACACCATATATTTT. Encoded protein: CATSRRNVRAGNTIYF.

This rearrangement joins TRBV21-1 to TRBJ1-4. TRBV21-1 is a recognized pseudogene. The CDR3 spans 21 residues. CDR3 nucleotide sequence: TGTGCCAGCAGCAAAGCTTATAGGGACGAGAAAGGGAGGGCAACTAATGAAAAACTGTTTTTT. Amino acids: CASSKAYRDEKGRATNEKLFF.

The chain uses TRBV4-1 and TRBJ1-1; 8 nucleotides line up with TRBD1. Unmatched junction bases numbered 13, after V lost 2 bases and J lost 11 bases. The germline V gene encodes CDR1 MGHRA and CDR2 YSYEKL. The CDR3 sequence is 15 residues long. The CDR3 sequence: CASSQLSDRVLRAFF. The DNA for the CDR3 is TGCGCCAGCAGCCAACTTTCGGACAGGGTTTTGAGGGCTTTCTTT.

A single count supports this clone. The V call is TRBV4-3, the J call TRBJ2-1, with 7 bases fitting TRBD2. The junction had 4 bases not matched to a gene; V was cut back by 1 base and J by 7 bases. The CDR3 consists of 14 residues. Germline V lookup: CDR1 LGHNA, CDR2 YSLEER. DNA for the CDR3: TGCGCCAGCAGCCAAGGGCGGGGAGGGAATGAGCAGTTCTTC. Encoded protein: CASSQGRGGNEQFF.

This clone occurred a few times. This chain connects TRBV27 to TRBJ2-7, with D possibly being TRBD1 (7 bases). This CDR3 spans 15 amino acids. Trimming pared 2 bases from V and 3 bases from J, leaving 14 bases between. CDR1 is MNHEY, CDR2 SMNVEV, per germline (reference sequence). In nucleotides, the CDR3 is TGTGCCAGCAGTTTAGACAGGGACTTGGGCTACGAGCAGTACTTC. Translating gives CASSLDRDLGYEQYF.

The chain couples TRBV18 to TRBJ2-7; tentatively, D is TRBD2 (5 bases). Trimming took 4 bases from V and 3 from J, leaving 10 bases between them. Per germline, CDR1 KGHSH and CDR2 LQKENI. The CDR3 extends over 13 amino acids. CDR3 DNA: TGTGCCAGCTCACTCGGACTGAGCTACGAGCAGTACTTC. It specifies CASSLGLSYEQYF.

A few counts support this clone. This rearrangement joins TRBV28 to TRBJ1-5; 8 bases agree with TRBD1. The V and J ends lost 5 bases and 5 bases, in that order; junction bases with no gene match: 5. The germline V gene has CDR1 MDHEN and CDR2 SYDVKM. The length of the CDR3 is 14 residues. The chain's CDR3 is CASSKTGDYQPQHF. Here the CDR3 DNA reads TGTGCCAGCAGTAAGACAGGGGATTATCAGCCCCAGCATTTT.

This chain connects TRBV5-1 to TRBJ2-1; 9 bases fit TRBD2. This CDR3 has 17 amino acids. Trimming cost V 2 bases and J 2 bases; bases outside gene matches: 8. Germline CDR1 SGHRS, CDR2 YFSETQ. The CDR3 DNA follows: TGCGCCAGCAGCTTACAATTAGCGGGGGTTACCTACAATGAGCAGTTCTTC. Translated: CASSLQLAGVTYNEQFF.

This sequence joins TRBV27 and TRBJ2-3, with no clear D. V dropped 3 bases and J dropped 0 bases, with 10 bases sitting between them. This CDR3 is 15 amino acids long. Per the germline V gene, CDR1 is MNHEY and CDR2 is SMNVEV (reference sequence). The CDR3 sequence is CASSFGVSSTDTQYF. Written as DNA, the CDR3 is TGTGCCAGCAGTTTTGGAGTCTCTAGCACAGATACGCAGTATTTT.

The chain has TRBV7-8 and TRBJ1-1; 9 bases are a match to TRBD1. CDR1 SGHVS and CDR2 FQNEAQ come from the germline V gene. The CDR3 runs to 14 residues. V dropped 1 base and J dropped 4; count of bases not matched to a gene: 1. CDR3 nucleotides: TGTGCCAGCAGCTTAGGGACAGGGGCCACTGAAGCTTTCTTT. Its protein is CASSLGTGATEAFF. The full variable domain, rest sourced from reference TRBV7-8 and TRBJ1-1, is GAGVSQSPRYKVAKRGQDVALRCDPISGHVSLFWYQQALGQGPEFLTYFQNEAQLDKSGLPSDRFFAERPEGSVSTLKIQRTQQEDSAVYLCASSLGTGATEAFFGQGTRLTVV.

This chain connects TRBV5-1 to TRBJ2-2, with 9 nucleotides matching TRBD2. V shed 0 bases and J 6 bases; nucleotides not matched to a gene: 12. CDR1 is SGHRS, CDR2 YFSETQ, per germline. This CDR3 region has 18 residues. Here the CDR3 DNA reads TGCGCCAGCAGCTTGGTGGGGATTAGCGGGAGTCGCGCCGGGGAGCTGTTTTTT. Amino acids: CASSLVGISGSRAGELFF.

This clone was observed a single time. This CDR3 is CASRGGQSGYEQYF. CDR3 nucleotides: TGTGCCAGCAGGGGGGGACAGAGTGGTTACGAGCAGTACTTC. V gene TRBV28 combines with J gene TRBJ2-7; the D gene is possibly TRBD1 (7 bases). Between the trimmed V and J ends, which lost 6 bases and 4 bases, there was a span of 16 bases. There are 14 residues in the CDR3. From germline, CDR1 is MDHEN and CDR2 SYDVKM.

This sequence joins TRBV30 and TRBJ1-1, with unresolved D. Germline V gene data show CDR1 as GTSNPN and CDR2 as SVGIG (reference sequence). The CDR3 spans 13 residues. The V and J ends lost 3 bases and 1 base respectively, with 9 bases between them. The CDR3 region is CAWRSSANTEAFF. The CDR3 nucleotides read TGTGCCTGGAGAAGTAGTGCGAACACTGAAGCTTTCTTT.

The CDR3 loop is CASMAWTGEKLFF. The CDR3 bases are TGTGCCAGCATGGCTTGGACAGGCGAAAAACTGTTTTTT. The rearrangement joins TRBV28 to TRBJ1-4, with 7 bases fitting TRBD1. This CDR3 contains 13 residues. The V and J ends lost 7 bases and 8 bases, in that order; junction bases with no gene match: 7. Germline V CDR1 and CDR2: MDHEN, SYDVKM. Using reference TRBV28 and TRBJ1-4 for the parts outside the CDR3, the full variable domain is DVKVTQSSRYLVKRTGEKVFLECVQDMDHENMFWYRQDPGLGLRLIYFSYDVKMKEKGDIPEGYSVSREKKERFSLILESASTNQTSMYLCASMAWTGEKLFFGSGTQLSVL.

This chain connects TRBV4-2 to TRBJ1-6; the D gene is possibly TRBD1 (6 bases). The CDR3 runs 17 residues. The germline V and J ends were trimmed by 4 bases and 0 bases, with 13 bases remaining between them. The germline gives CDR1 LGHNA, CDR2 YNFKEQ. CDR3 in DNA: TGTGCCAGCAGCCGACAAGGGGGAAGCTCCTATAATTCACCCCTCCACTTT. Translated, it gives CASSRQGGSSYNSPLHF.

This clone was observed a few times. The chain carries TRBV6-4 and TRBJ2-6; D call uncertain. CDR1 and CDR2 from the germline V gene are MRHNA and SNTAGT. This CDR3 comprises 15 residues. Trimming removed 2 bases from V and 0 bases from J, with 5 bases in between. This CDR3 reads CASSDTNSGANVLTF. The CDR3 DNA follows: TGTGCCAGCAGTGACACAAACTCTGGGGCCAACGTCCTGACTTTC.

J is TRBJ1-1 and V is TRBV30, with TRBD1 identical over 7 bases. The CDR3 spans 13 residues. V lost 8 bases, J lost 1 base, and 7 bases stayed unmatched. Per the germline V gene, CDR1 is GTSNPN and CDR2 is SVGIG (reference sequence). The CDR3, as DNA: TGTGCCGCCGCCCGACAGGGGAACACTGAAGCTTTCTTT. Protein: CAAARQGNTEAFF.

CDR3 nucleotides: TGTGCCAGCAGAGGACAGGGGGACTATAGCAATCAGCCCCAGCATTTT. Its translation: CASRGQGDYSNQPQHF. V is TRBV28 and J is TRBJ1-5; TRBD1 aligns across 10 bases. After removal of 6 bases from V and 0 bases from J, the junction contained 5 bases not matched to a gene. Looked up from germline, CDR1 is MDHEN and CDR2 is SYDVKM. There are 16 residues in the CDR3.

V and J are TRBV5-1 and TRBJ1-1; unclear D gene. In germline, CDR1 is SGHRS, CDR2 YFSETQ. The CDR3 is made up of 13 amino acids. V lost 0 bases and J lost 3, with 6 bases in between. The DNA for the CDR3 is TGCGCCAGCAGCTTGGATACAGACACTGAAGCTTTCTTT. Protein: CASSLDTDTEAFF.